The entry that follows covers one T cell receptor (beta chain) sequence. This sample was included in a study of T cell responses to AZD1222 COVID-19 vaccine. Measured with immunoSEQ multiplex PCR; TCRdb has only the in-frame clones, and not every one. The sample yields some 150,000 clones, about 92% seen once. Trimming took off 8 bases at V and 1 base at J, with 8 bases between the two ends. The CDR3 spans 12 residues. The input for sequencing was peripheral blood, taken on day 0 of AZD1222 vaccination. This clonotype was obtained from an adult in good health. V is TRBV12-3 or TRBV12-4 and J is TRBJ1-1; no definite D call. The CDR3 protein is CASLFGNTEAFF. The CDR3 coding sequence is TGTGCCAGCTTGTTCGGGAACACTGAAGCTTTCTTT.